Each of the 26 T cell receptor beta chains below was sequenced from the same sample in a study of early T cells in non-severe SARS-CoV-2 infection (dated by TCRdb to the early 2020s). Library prep was done by 5' RACE. Sequencing took place on a NextSeq 500. The public reads were reanalyzed by TCRdb: fastp trimming at Q25, MiXCR alignment, in-frame beta chains only. Each CDR3 protein appears once, grouped with its most common genes and DNA. The sample table shows approximately 33,000 distinct CDR3 sequences, and over 3.5% are seen once. The ten largest account for less than 12% of the sample. Sequenced: whole blood. The receptors were gathered from an adult who was a healthcare worker with PCR-confirmed SARS-CoV-2 infection or an uninfected control (not recorded which).

This chain links TRBV27 with TRBJ2-1; D might be TRBD1 (6 bases). Trimming shortened V by 3 bases and J by 2 bases, and 14 bases separated the two germline ends. Germline V gene lookup returns CDR1 MNHEY and CDR2 SMNVEV (reference sequence). This CDR3 is built from 16 residues. This CDR3 reads CASSFIQGSAYNEQFF. CDR3 DNA: TGTGCCAGCAGTTTCATTCAGGGGTCCGCCTACAATGAGCAGTTCTTC.

This clonotype was observed at least ten times. The chain is built from TRBV6-5 and TRBJ2-4, with 7 bases lining up with TRBD1. The CDR3 length is 14 residues. Losses at the gene ends were 6 bases for V and 5 bases for J; bases not matched to a gene: 7. Germline V gene sequence: CDR1 MNHEY, CDR2 SVGAGI. CDR3 in DNA: TGTGCCAGCAGCAAGACAGGGTTTCAAAACATTCAGTACTTC. This translates into CASSKTGFQNIQYF.

This clonotype was counted between two and nine times. This chain uses TRBV5-1 with TRBJ2-6; D not certain. The CDR3 runs 18 residues. Germline assignment: CDR1 SGHRS and CDR2 YFSETQ. V lost 1 base and J lost 2, with 16 bases in between. CDR3 in amino acids: CASSLPYNAVPGANVLTF. CDR3 DNA sequence: TGCGCCAGCAGCTTGCCGTACAATGCAGTGCCTGGGGCCAACGTCCTGACTTTC.

This clonotype appeared many times. The rearrangement joins TRBV3-1 to TRBJ2-7, with 11 bases identical to TRBD2. CDR1 is LGHDT, CDR2 YNNKEL, per germline (reference sequence). With V trimmed by 4 bases and J by 7 bases, 6 bases remained unmatched. The CDR3 loop spans 14 amino acids. DNA of the CDR3: TGTGCCAGCAGCCTTAGCGGGAGGGCCCAAGAGCAGTACGTC. Translation: CASSLSGRAQEQYV.

This clonotype was counted ten times or more. The chain joins TRBV19 to TRBJ2-2, with TRBD2 identical over 11 bases. Germline trimming cut 7 bases from V and 5 bases from J; bases unmatched to any gene: 6. Germline assignment: CDR1 LNHDA and CDR2 SQIVND (reference sequence). This CDR3 is built from 15 residues. CDR3 amino acids: CASTPTSGRTGELFF. In nucleotides, the CDR3 is TGTGCCAGTACCCCCACTAGCGGGAGAACCGGGGAGCTGTTTTTT.

For this clonotype: One base away lies a much larger clone, so this may be a sequencing read error. This rearrangement joins TRBV7-9 to TRBJ2-3; no definite D call. The DNA end favors TRBJ1-5, so the J call may be wrong. This CDR3 is 15 amino acids long. The germline gives CDR1 SEHNR, CDR2 FQNEAQ (reference sequence). CDR3 sequence (DNA): TGTGCCAGCAGCTTAGGAGGCGGGAGCCAAGATACGCAGCATTTT. Translated: CASSLGGGSQDTQHF.

At least ten counts were recorded for this clonotype. The V and J genes are TRBV5-4 and TRBJ2-5, with 10 bases that match TRBD2. This CDR3 region has 15 residues. V lost 0 bases and J lost 2; bases outside the gene matches: 1. CDR1 is SGHNT, CDR2 YYREEE, per germline (reference sequence). DNA for the CDR3: TGTGCCAGCAGCTTGGGGACTAGCGGTCAAGAGACCCAGTACTTC. Its protein product is CASSLGTSGQETQYF.

This clonotype was counted a few times. The CDR3 is CASSLVHDPYNEQFF. CDR3 DNA: TGTGCCAGCAGCTTAGTTCACGACCCCTACAATGAGCAGTTCTTC. J is TRBJ2-1 and V is TRBV7-2; D is undetermined. V was trimmed by 1 base and J by 2 bases, leaving 9 bases between them. CDR3 length equals 15 residues. Germline V lookup: CDR1 SGHTA, CDR2 FQGNSA.

This clonotype was observed at least ten times. The chain recombines TRBV6-6 with TRBJ2-5; D unclear. There are 11 residues in the CDR3. Per germline, CDR1 MNHNY and CDR2 SVGAGI (reference sequence). V dropped 6 bases and J dropped 4 bases, with 6 bases sitting between them. CDR3 loop: CASRTRETQYF. The CDR3 DNA is TGTGCCAGCAGGACGCGAGAGACCCAGTACTTC.

This clonotype was recorded many times. The chain links TRBV20-1 to TRBJ1-5; no firm D call. CDR3 length equals 13 residues. The ends were cut back, 7 bases at V and 5 bases at J, with 15 bases in the middle. Germline loops: CDR1 DFQATT, CDR2 SNEGSKA (reference sequence). CDR3: CSVSAGSDQPQHF. The CDR3 DNA reads TGCAGTGTGAGCGCCGGGTCGGATCAGCCCCAGCATTTT.

This clonotype appeared many times. The V call is TRBV29-1, the J call TRBJ2-7; the D is unclear. The ends were cut back, 0 bases at V and 0 bases at J, with 9 bases in the middle. This CDR3 spans 14 amino acids. The germline V gene has CDR1 SQVTM and CDR2 ANQGSEA. Here the CDR3 DNA reads TGCAGCGTTGAAGATCCAGGTCCCTCCTACGAGCAGTACTTC. Translation gives CSVEDPGPSYEQYF.

This clonotype has more than one count but fewer than ten. The genes are TRBV7-9 and TRBJ1-1; D is undetermined. Trimming cost V 1 base and J 1 base, with 13 bases left between them. The CDR3 length is 16 residues. Per the germline V gene, CDR1 is SEHNR and CDR2 is FQNEAQ (reference sequence). In DNA form, the CDR3 reads TGTGCCAGCAGCTTAGGAGTCCGTGGCCCGAACACTGAAGCTTTCTTT. This gives the protein CASSLGVRGPNTEAFF.

This clonotype was counted at least ten times. The chain recombines TRBV10-3 with TRBJ1-2; TRBD1 agrees at 7 bases. J was trimmed by 4 bases and V by 4 bases; bases with no gene match: 6. The CDR3 is 14 residues long. Germline CDR1 and CDR2: ENHRY and SYGVKD. CDR3: CAISGTGPFYGYTF. In nucleotides, the CDR3 is TGTGCCATCAGTGGGACAGGCCCCTTCTATGGCTACACCTTC.

This clonotype has ten or more counts. V usage is TRBV13 and J usage is TRBJ2-7; 10 bases fit TRBD1. V shed 0 bases and J 0 bases; nucleotides not matched to a gene: 5. Looked up from germline, CDR1 is PRHDT and CDR2 is FYEKMQ (reference sequence). CDR3 length equals 17 residues. DNA of the CDR3: TGTGCCAGCAGCTTAGGTTTGGGACAGGGGAGCTCCTACGAGCAGTACTTC. Its protein product is CASSLGLGQGSSYEQYF.

This clonotype appeared a few times. The J gene is TRBJ2-7, the V gene TRBV7-9, with D unresolved. The germline CDR1 and CDR2 sequences are SEHNR and FQNEAQ (reference sequence). V lost 2 bases to trimming and J lost 7 bases, with 12 bases between them. The CDR3 covers 13 residues. CDR3 sequence: CASSLLDLGEQYF. The CDR3, as DNA: TGTGCCAGCAGCTTATTGGATTTGGGGGAGCAGTACTTC.

This clonotype was picked up many times. The chain combines TRBV29-1 with TRBJ2-3; the match to TRBD2 covers 12 bases. The CDR3 runs to 14 residues. V was pared by 4 bases and J by 4 bases, with 3 bases of the junction left unmatched. The V gene's germline CDR1 is SQVTM and CDR2 ANQGSEA. CDR3 DNA: TGCAGCGTTGCGACTAGCGGGAGCTCAGATACGCAGTATTTT. It yields the protein CSVATSGSSDTQYF.

This clonotype was seen only a few times. The chain has TRBV7-9 and TRBJ2-3; 11 nucleotides agree with TRBD2. Per the germline V gene, CDR1 is SEHNR and CDR2 is FQNEAQ (reference sequence). With V trimmed by 5 bases and J by 0 bases, 7 bases remained unmatched. This CDR3 spans 17 amino acids. CDR3 DNA: TGTGCCAGCAGCGGATGTAGCGGGAGGGTGAGCACAGATACGCAGTATTTT. Translating it yields CASSGCSGRVSTDTQYF.

This clonotype was observed many times. The chain joins TRBV20-1 to TRBJ2-7; TRBD2 matches at 7 bases. The CDR3 loop spans 15 amino acids. The V segment lost 6 bases and the J segment 1 base; nucleotides outside the gene matches: 12. The V gene's germline CDR1 is DFQATT and CDR2 SNEGSKA (reference sequence). The CDR3 region is CSADGPGLTSYEQYF. The CDR3 DNA sequence: TGCAGTGCGGATGGGCCGGGACTAACGTCCTACGAGCAGTACTTC.

V and J are TRBV6-2 or TRBV6-3 and TRBJ2-3; D could derive from TRBD1 or TRBD2 (5 bases each). Per the germline V gene, CDR1 is MNHEY and CDR2 is SVGEGT. The CDR3 spans 17 residues. Trimming stripped 5 bases from V and 2 bases from J, with 20 bases between. Written as DNA, the CDR3 is TGTGCCAGCAGTCGGAGGCCCGACAAAGGGACCACAGATACGCAGTATTTT. Translating gives CASSRRPDKGTTDTQYF.

The chain employs TRBV20-1 and TRBJ2-3, with TRBD1 identical over 7 bases. Per germline, CDR1 DFQATT and CDR2 SNEGSKA (reference sequence). The CDR3 consists of 15 residues. V lost 0 bases, J lost 0 bases, and 3 bases stayed unmatched. CDR3 nucleotide sequence: TGCAGTGCTAGAGAAGGGGGCGGTAGCACAGATACGCAGTATTTT. Amino acids: CSAREGGGSTDTQYF.

The sample holds many counts of this clonotype. The V call is TRBV4-3, the J call TRBJ2-3, with D perhaps matching TRBD1 or TRBD2 (5 bases each). Trimming took 1 base from V and 1 from J, leaving 12 bases between them. This CDR3 contains 16 residues. Germline V gives CDR1 LGHNA, CDR2 YSLEER. CDR3 sequence reads: CASSQGEGIGTDTQYF. CDR3 nucleotide sequence: TGCGCCAGCAGCCAAGGAGAGGGGATAGGCACAGATACGCAGTATTTT.

The sample holds many counts of this clonotype. The chain combines TRBV4-2 with TRBJ2-7; TRBD1 aligns across 7 bases. Trimming cost V 0 bases and J 4 bases; bases outside gene matches: 6. The CDR3 runs to 15 residues. Germline V gene lookup returns CDR1 LGHNA and CDR2 YNFKEQ. CDR3 amino acids: CASSQDRGMYYEQYF. The CDR3 DNA reads as TGTGCCAGCAGCCAAGACAGGGGGATGTATTACGAGCAGTACTTC.

In this sample, this clonotype turned up many times. This sequence joins TRBV5-4 and TRBJ1-2; 9 bases align to TRBD1. With V trimmed by 2 bases and J by 3 bases, 8 bases remained unmatched. The CDR3 runs 16 residues. Germline V gene sequence: CDR1 SGHNT, CDR2 YYREEE (reference sequence). CDR3 in DNA: TGTGCCAGCAGCTTTTCGGACAGGGGATCGTACTATGGCTACACCTTC. Protein sequence: CASSFSDRGSYYGYTF.

This clonotype was counted many times. The chain is built from TRBV20-1 and TRBJ1-1, with D possibly being TRBD1 (5 bases). Germline V CDR1 and CDR2: DFQATT, SNEGSKA (reference sequence). Trimming took 5 bases from V and 4 from J, leaving 17 bases between them. The CDR3 has 14 amino acids. The chain's CDR3 is CSAGQGLRSTEAFF. In DNA, the CDR3 is TGCAGTGCTGGCCAGGGACTTCGGAGCACTGAAGCTTTCTTT.

This clonotype was recorded many times. In nucleotides, the CDR3 is TGTGCCAGCAGTTATACCGGGACAGGCAAACTGTTTTTT. Amino acid sequence: CASSYTGTGKLFF. This chain links TRBV6-6 with TRBJ1-4; 8 nucleotides line up with TRBD1. Germline lookup yields CDR1 MNHNY and CDR2 SVGAGI (reference sequence). V trimming: 3 bases; J trimming: 11 bases; junction bases outside the gene matches: 5. There are 13 residues in the CDR3.

This clonotype showed up many times. The chain employs TRBV18 and TRBJ1-2, with no clear D. Germline values: CDR1 KGHSH, CDR2 LQKENI. The CDR3 is 14 amino acids. Trimming took 2 bases from V and 1 from J, leaving 8 bases between them. The chain's CDR3 is CASSPRDLNYGYTF. Written as DNA, the CDR3 is TGTGCCAGCTCACCAAGGGATCTTAACTATGGCTACACCTTC. Together with reference TRBV18 and TRBJ1-2, the CDR3 gives the full variable domain: NAGVMQNPRHLVRRRGQEARLRCSPMKGHSHVYWYRQLPEEGLKFMVYLQKENIIDESGMPKERFSAEFPKEGPSILRIQQVVRGDSAAYFCASSPRDLNYGYTFGSGTRLTVV.